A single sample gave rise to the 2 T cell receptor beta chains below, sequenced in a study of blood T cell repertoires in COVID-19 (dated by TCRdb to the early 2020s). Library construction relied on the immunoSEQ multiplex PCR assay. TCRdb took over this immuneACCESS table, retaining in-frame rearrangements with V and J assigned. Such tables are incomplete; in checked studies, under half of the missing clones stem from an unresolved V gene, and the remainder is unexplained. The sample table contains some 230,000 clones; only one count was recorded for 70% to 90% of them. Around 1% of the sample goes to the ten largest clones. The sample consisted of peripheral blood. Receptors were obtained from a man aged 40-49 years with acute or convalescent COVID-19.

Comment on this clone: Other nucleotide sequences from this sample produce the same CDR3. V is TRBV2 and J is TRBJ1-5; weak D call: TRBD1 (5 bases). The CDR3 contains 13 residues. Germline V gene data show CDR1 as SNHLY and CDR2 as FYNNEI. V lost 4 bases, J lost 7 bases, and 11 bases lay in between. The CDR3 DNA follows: TGTGCCAGCAGTGGGCAGGGTGACCAGCCCCAGCATTTT. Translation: CASSGQGDQPQHF.

The CDR3 reads CASSSGLGGSRETQYF. CDR3 nucleotide sequence: TGTGCCAGCAGCTCCGGTCTTGGAGGGAGTAGGGAGACCCAGTACTTC. V gene TRBV7-9 combines with J gene TRBJ2-5; D might be TRBD2 (6 bases). The CDR3 is made up of 16 amino acids. V lost 4 bases to trimming and J lost 5 bases, with 20 bases between them. Looked up from germline, CDR1 is SEHNR and CDR2 is FQNEAQ (reference sequence).